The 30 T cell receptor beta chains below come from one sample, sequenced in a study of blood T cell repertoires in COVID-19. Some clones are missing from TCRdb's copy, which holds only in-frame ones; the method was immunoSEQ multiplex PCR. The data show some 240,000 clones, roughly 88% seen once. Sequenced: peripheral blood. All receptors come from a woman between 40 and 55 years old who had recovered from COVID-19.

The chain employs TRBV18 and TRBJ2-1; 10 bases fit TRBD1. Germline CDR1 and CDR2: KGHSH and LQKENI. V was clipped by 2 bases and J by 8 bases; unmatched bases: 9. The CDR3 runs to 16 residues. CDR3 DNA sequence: TGTGCCAGCTCACCAGGAATCGACAGGGGGCGAGATGAGCAGTTCTTC. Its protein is CASSPGIDRGRDEQFF.

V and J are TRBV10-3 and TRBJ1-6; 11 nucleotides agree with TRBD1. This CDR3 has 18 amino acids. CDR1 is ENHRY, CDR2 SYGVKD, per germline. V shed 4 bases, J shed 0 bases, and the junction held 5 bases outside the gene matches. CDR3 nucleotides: TGTGCCATCAGTGGGACAGGGGGCTCCAGCTCCTATAATTCACCCCTCCACTTT. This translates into CAISGTGGSSSYNSPLHF.

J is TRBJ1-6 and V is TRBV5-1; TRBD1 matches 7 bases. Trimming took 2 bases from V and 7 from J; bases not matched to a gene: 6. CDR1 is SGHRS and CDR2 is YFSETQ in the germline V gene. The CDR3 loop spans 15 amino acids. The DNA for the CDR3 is TGCGCCAGCAGCTTCCGGGACAGACAAAATTCACCCCTCCACTTT. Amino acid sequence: CASSFRDRQNSPLHF.

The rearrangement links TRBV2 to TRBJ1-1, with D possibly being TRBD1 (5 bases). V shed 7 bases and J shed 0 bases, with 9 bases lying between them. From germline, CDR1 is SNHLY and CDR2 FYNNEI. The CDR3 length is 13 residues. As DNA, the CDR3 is TGTGCCAGCACCGGACACATGAACACTGAAGCTTTCTTT. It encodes CASTGHMNTEAFF.

The CDR3 nucleotides read TGTGCCAGCAGCTTAGGAGGGGACAACGCCTACGAGCAGTACTTC. Protein product: CASSLGGDNAYEQYF. The chain employs TRBV7-8 and TRBJ2-7; possibly TRBD1 for D (6 bases). V was cut by 1 base and J by 2 bases, with 12 bases left in between. Germline V gene data show CDR1 as SGHVS and CDR2 as FQNEAQ. This CDR3 is 15 amino acids long.

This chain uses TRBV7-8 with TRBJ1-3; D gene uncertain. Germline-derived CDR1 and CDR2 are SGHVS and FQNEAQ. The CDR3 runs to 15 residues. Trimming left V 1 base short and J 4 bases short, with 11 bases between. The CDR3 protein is CASSLDSFFGNTIYF. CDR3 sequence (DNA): TGTGCCAGCAGCTTAGACAGCTTCTTCGGAAACACCATATATTTT.

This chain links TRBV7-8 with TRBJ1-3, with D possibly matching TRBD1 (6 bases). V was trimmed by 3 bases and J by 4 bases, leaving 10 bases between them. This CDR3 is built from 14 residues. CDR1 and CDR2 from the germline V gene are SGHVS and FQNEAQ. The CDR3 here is CASSFTGPGNTIYF. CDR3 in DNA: TGTGCCAGCAGCTTCACAGGGCCCGGAAACACCATATATTTT.

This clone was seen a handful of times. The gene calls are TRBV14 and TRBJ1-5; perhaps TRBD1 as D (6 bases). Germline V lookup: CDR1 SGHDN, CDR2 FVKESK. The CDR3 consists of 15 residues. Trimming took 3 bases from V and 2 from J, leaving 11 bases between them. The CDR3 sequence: CASSQGGLGNQPQHF. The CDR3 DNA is TGTGCCAGCAGCCAGGGGGGGCTTGGCAATCAGCCCCAGCATTTT.

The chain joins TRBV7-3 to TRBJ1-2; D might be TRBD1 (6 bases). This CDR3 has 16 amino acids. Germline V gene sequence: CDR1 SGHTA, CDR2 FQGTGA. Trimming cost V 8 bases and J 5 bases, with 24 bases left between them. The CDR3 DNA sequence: TGTGCCAGCCCCTTAGCCAGGGGATATGGATATTATGGCTACACCTTC. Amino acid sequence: CASPLARGYGYYGYTF.

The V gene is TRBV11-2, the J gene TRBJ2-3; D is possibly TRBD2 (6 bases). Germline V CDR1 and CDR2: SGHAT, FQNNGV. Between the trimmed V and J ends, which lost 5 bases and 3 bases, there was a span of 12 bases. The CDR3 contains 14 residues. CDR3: CASSATSGTDTQYF. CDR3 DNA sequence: TGTGCCAGCAGCGCGACTAGTGGAACAGATACGCAGTATTTT.

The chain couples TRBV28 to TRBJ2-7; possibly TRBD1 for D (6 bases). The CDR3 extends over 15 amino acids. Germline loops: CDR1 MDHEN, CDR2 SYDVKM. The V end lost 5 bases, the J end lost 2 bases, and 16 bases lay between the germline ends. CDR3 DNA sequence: TGTGCCAGCAGTATGAGACAGGTCCTCACCTACGAGCAGTACTTC. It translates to CASSMRQVLTYEQYF.

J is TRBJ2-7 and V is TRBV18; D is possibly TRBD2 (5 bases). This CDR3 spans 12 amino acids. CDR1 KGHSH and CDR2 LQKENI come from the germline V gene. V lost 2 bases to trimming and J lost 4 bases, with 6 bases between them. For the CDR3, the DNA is TGTGCCAGCTCACCAGGGGAGTACGAGCAGTACTTC. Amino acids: CASSPGEYEQYF. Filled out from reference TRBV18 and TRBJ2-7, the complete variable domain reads NAGVMQNPRHLVRRRGQEARLRCSPMKGHSHVYWYRQLPEEGLKFMVYLQKENIIDESGMPKERFSAEFPKEGPSILRIQQVVRGDSAAYFCASSPGEYEQYFGPGTRLTVT.

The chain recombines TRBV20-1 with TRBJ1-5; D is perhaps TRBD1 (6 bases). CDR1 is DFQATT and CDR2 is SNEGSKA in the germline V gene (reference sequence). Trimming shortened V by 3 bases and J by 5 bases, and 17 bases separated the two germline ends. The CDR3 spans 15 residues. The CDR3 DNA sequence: TGCAGTGCTAGTGTCGGGGGGGCCTGGGATCAGCCCCAGCATTTT. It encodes CSASVGGAWDQPQHF.

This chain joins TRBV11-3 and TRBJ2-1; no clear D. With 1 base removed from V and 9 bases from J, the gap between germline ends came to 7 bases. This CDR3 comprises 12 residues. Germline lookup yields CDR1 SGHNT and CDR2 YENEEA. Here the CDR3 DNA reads TGTGCCAGCAGCTTAGGAGTTGCTGAGCAGTTCTTC. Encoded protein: CASSLGVAEQFF. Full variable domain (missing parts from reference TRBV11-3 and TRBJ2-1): EAGVVQSPRYKIIEKKQPVAFWCNPISGHNTLYWYLQNLGQGPELLIRYENEEAVDDSQLPKDRFSAERLKGVDSTLKIQPAELGDSAVYLCASSLGVAEQFFGPGTRLTVL.

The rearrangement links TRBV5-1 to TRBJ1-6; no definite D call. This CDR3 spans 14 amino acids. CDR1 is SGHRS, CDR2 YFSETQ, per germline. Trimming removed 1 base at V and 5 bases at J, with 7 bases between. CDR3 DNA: TGCGCCAGCAGCTTGTCGGGTGATAATTCACCCCTCCACTTT. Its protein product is CASSLSGDNSPLHF.

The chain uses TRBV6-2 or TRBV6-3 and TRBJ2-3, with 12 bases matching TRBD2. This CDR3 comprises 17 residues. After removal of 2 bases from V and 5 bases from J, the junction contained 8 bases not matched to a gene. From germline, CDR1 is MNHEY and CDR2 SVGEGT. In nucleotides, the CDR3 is TGTGCCAGCAGTTACAGTCCTAGCGGGGGGGCCATAGATACGCAGTATTTT. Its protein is CASSYSPSGGAIDTQYF.

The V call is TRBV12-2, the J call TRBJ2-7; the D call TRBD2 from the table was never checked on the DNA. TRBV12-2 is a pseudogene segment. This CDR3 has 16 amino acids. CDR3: CASKVRIGEVPYEQYF. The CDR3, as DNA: TGTGCAAGTAAGGTTCGGATCGGAGAGGTCCCCTACGAGCAGTACTTC.

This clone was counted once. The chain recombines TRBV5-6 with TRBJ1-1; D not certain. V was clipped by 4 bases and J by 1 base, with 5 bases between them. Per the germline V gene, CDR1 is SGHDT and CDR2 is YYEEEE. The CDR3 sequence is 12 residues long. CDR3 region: CASSGPNTEAFF. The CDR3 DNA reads TGTGCCAGCAGCGGGCCGAACACTGAAGCTTTCTTT. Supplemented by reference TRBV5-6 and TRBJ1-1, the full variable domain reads DAGVTQSPTHLIKTRGQQVTLRCSPKSGHDTVSWYQQALGQGPQFIFQYYEEEERQRGNFPDRFSGHQFPNYSSELNVNALLLGDSALYLCASSGPNTEAFFGQGTRLTVV.

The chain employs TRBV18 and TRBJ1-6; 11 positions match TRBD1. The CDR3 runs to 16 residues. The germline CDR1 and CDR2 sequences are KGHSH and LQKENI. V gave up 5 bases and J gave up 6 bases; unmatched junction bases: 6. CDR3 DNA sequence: TGTGCCAGCTCAGATCGGACAGGGGGCTCTAATTCACCCCTCCACTTT. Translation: CASSDRTGGSNSPLHF.

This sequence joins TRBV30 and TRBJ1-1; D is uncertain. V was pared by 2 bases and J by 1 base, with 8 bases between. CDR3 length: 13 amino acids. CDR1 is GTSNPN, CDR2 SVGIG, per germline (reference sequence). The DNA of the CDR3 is TGTGCCTGGAGTTCCTCCCCGAACACTGAAGCTTTCTTT. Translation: CAWSSSPNTEAFF. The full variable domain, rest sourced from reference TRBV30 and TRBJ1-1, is SQTIHQWPATLVQPVGSPLSLECTVEGTSNPNLYWYRQAAGRGLQLLFYSVGIGQISSEVPQNLSASRPQDRQFILSSKKLLLSDSGFYLCAWSSSPNTEAFFGQGTRLTVV.

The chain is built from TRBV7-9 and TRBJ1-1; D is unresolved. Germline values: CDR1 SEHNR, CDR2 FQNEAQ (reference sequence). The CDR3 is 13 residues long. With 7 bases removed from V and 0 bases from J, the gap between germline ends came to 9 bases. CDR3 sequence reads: CASIGVLNTEAFF. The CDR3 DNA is TGTGCCAGCATCGGGGTCCTGAACACTGAAGCTTTCTTT.

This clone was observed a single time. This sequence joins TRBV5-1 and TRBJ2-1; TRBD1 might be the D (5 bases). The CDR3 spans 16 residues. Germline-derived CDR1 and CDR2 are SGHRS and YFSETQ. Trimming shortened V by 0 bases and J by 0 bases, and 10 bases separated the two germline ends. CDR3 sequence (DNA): TGCGCCAGCAGCTTGGGGAAGGGGCGCTCCTACAATGAGCAGTTCTTC. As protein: CASSLGKGRSYNEQFF.

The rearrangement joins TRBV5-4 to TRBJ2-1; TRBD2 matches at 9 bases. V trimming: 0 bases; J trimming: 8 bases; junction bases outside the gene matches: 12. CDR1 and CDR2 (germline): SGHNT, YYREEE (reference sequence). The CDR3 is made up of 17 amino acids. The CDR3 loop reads CASSLAAGGGAVDEQFF. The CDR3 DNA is TGTGCCAGCAGCTTGGCCGCGGGAGGGGGGGCTGTAGATGAGCAGTTCTTC.

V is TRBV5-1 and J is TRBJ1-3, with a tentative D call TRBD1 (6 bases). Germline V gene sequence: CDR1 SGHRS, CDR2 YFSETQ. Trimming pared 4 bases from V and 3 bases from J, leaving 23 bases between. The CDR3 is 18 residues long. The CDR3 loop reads CASSLTETGVLFGNTIYF. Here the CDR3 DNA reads TGCGCCAGCAGCCTCACTGAGACAGGAGTCCTCTTTGGAAACACCATATATTTT.

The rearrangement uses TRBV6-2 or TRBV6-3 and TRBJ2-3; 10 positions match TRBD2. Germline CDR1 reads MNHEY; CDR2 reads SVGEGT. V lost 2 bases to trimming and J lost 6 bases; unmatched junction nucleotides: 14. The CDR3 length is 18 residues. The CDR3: CASSYAILAGAAYDTQYF. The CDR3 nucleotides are TGTGCCAGCAGTTACGCAATCCTAGCGGGGGCCGCATATGATACGCAGTATTTT.

In DNA form, the CDR3 reads TGTGCCAGCAGTTACTCTTTTGAGGGCGGCTACGAGCAGTACTTC. As protein: CASSYSFEGGYEQYF. This chain joins TRBV6-5 and TRBJ2-7; D is possibly TRBD2 (5 bases). The V gene lost 0 bases and the J gene lost 3 bases, with 12 bases spanning the gap. The germline V gene has CDR1 MNHEY and CDR2 SVGAGI. The CDR3 totals 15 residues.

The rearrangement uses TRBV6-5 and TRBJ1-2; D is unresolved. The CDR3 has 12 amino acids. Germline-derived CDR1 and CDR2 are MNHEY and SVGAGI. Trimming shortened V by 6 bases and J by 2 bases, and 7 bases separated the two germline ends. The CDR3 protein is CASRAGNYGYTF. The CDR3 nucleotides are TGTGCCAGCAGGGCGGGGAACTATGGCTACACCTTC.

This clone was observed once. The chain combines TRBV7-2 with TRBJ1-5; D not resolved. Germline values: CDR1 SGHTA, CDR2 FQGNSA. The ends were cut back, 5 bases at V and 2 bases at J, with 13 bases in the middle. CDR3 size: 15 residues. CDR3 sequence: CASSKRGGGNQPQHF. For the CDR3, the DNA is TGTGCCAGCAGCAAGCGAGGAGGCGGCAATCAGCCCCAGCATTTT.

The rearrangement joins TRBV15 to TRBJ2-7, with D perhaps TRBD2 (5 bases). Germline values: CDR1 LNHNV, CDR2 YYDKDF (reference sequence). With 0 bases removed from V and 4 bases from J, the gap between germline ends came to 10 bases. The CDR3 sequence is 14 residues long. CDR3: CATSRDGVLYEQYF. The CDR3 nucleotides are TGTGCCACCAGCAGAGACGGGGTCTTATACGAGCAGTACTTC.

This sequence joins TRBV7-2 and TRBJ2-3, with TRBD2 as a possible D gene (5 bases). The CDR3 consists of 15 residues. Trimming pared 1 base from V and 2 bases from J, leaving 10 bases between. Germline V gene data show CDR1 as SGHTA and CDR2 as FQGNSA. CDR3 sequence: CASSLEGSITDTQYF. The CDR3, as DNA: TGTGCCAGCAGCTTAGAAGGGAGTATCACAGATACGCAGTATTTT.